This T cell receptor beta chain was identified during a study of blood T cell repertoires in COVID-19. The CDR3 runs to 13 residues. Trimming cost V 8 bases and J 0 bases, with 7 bases left between them. The V gene's germline CDR1 is LNHDA and CDR2 SQIVND (reference sequence). Libraries were prepared by immunoSEQ multiplex PCR; TCRdb keeps only in-frame clonotypes and omits some of them. Of 200,000 to 300,000 clones in the sample, about 86% were seen once. Sequenced sample: peripheral blood. The origin of this receptor is a man between 25 and 39 years old with active or convalescent COVID-19. This rearrangement joins TRBV19 to TRBJ1-4; D ambiguous. Written as DNA, the CDR3 is TGTGCCAGTCGGTCCCCAACTAATGAAAAACTGTTTTTT. Translated: CASRSPTNEKLFF.